This is a list of T cell receptor beta chains from one sample in a study of cytomegalovirus exposure and HLA in healthy donors. Assay: immunoSEQ multiplex PCR; the TCRdb copy retains only in-frame clones and omits some. The sample consists of some 140,000 clones, under 85% of them appearing once. Input material: PBMCs. Receptors originate from a young man in good health and CMV-seronegative. Each CDR3 is given with its conserved first and last residue.

V	J	CDR3
TRBV7-8	TRBJ2-1	CASSLGSMYNEQFF
TRBV9	TRBJ2-1	CASSVGAGRYNEQFF
TRBV27	TRBJ2-7	CASSSGTLGPYEEQYF
TRBV12-5	TRBJ1-1	CASGSFGQGQAYTEAFF
TRBV7-9	TRBJ1-2	CASSLTGRGQLLDGYTF
TRBV27	TRBJ1-6	CASSWDRGQSPLHF
TRBV7-9	TRBJ2-1	CASSLGPAGGLLGNEQFF
TRBV7-9	TRBJ2-3	CASSLKVTGITDTQYF
TRBV5-4	TRBJ1-4	CASSRDNSGDEKLFF
TRBV10-3	TRBJ1-1	CAISESEGTEAFF
TRBV7-8	TRBJ1-5	CASSSREAGQPDQPQHF
TRBV6-1	TRBJ2-2	CASSGPSGGSTGELFF
TRBV19	TRBJ1-5	CASTRGYSNQPQHF
TRBV6-6	TRBJ1-1	CASRLQGADQAFF
TRBV19	TRBJ1-6	CASHQTENSPLHF
TRBV6-1	TRBJ1-1	CASSVIDRETPPAFF
TRBV14	TRBJ1-1	CAGSQLIPGQGTRHPMNTEAFF
TRBV7-2	TRBJ2-7	CASSLTGGYEQYF
TRBV4-1	TRBJ2-3	CASSFRDSGLQGTQYF
TRBV5-4	TRBJ1-4	CASSLDQGYEKLFF
TRBV6-5	TRBJ2-2	CASSWTGGGTGELFF
TRBV7-6	TRBJ1-1	CASSLGVHPGTEAFF
TRBV7-2	TRBJ1-6	CASSLAMRVTYNSPLHF
TRBV19	TRBJ2-7	CASSIGHPAYEQYF
TRBV11-2	TRBJ2-2	CASSFDRGFTGELFF
TRBV25-1	TRBJ2-2	CASSETAGNTGELFF
TRBV2	TRBJ2-2	CASSELQGNTGELFF
TRBV5-5	TRBJ1-1	CASSLGQGVLLNTEAFF
TRBV5-6	TRBJ1-5	CASSSRVERDQPQHF
TRBV7-9	TRBJ1-4	CASSSYRMPNEKLFF
TRBV7-9	TRBJ2-1	CASSIISGGHPDEQFF
TRBV11-2	TRBJ2-7	CASSFGTVYEQYF
TRBV28	TRBJ1-1	CASSLSSGGSTEAFF
TRBV7-9	TRBJ1-2	CASSLETGGASYGYTF
TRBV19	TRBJ2-7	CASSIGGRAYEQYF
TRBV7-2	TRBJ2-7	CASSLQAITYEQYF
TRBV19	TRBJ1-4	CATGMRGINEKLFF
TRBV6-1	TRBJ2-7	CASGQGPHEQYF
TRBV6-1	TRBJ1-5	CASSPDRAQPQHF
TRBV7-8	TRBJ1-1	CASRRELNTEAFF
TRBV5-1	TRBJ1-3	CASSPILGGTGNTIYF
TRBV9	TRBJ2-7	CASSPTRAGPTRGEQYF
TRBV2	TRBJ1-1	CASSPTRDRGYTEAFF
TRBV7-9	TRBJ2-5	CASSLGGSQETQYF
TRBV7-9	TRBJ1-5	CSSSLEGGLNQPQHF
TRBV2	TRBJ1-1	CASRQGLGNTEAFF
TRBV4-3	.	CASSPQDSYEQYF
TRBV7-2	TRBJ1-3	CASSLGIAGQGVGNTIYF
TRBV27	TRBJ2-7	CASRTGPYSYEQYF
TRBV12-2	TRBJ1-2	CASRSRRGDYGYTF
TRBV7-3	TRBJ2-1	CASSLTTSGGNEQFF
TRBV5-5	TRBJ2-3	CASSSGDTQYF
TRBV15	TRBJ1-1	CATSRGTGTNTEAFF
TRBV19	TRBJ1-2	CASKEGQHNYGYTF
TRBV5-1	TRBJ1-4	CASWIGGASNEKLFF
TRBV7-8	TRBJ1-5	CASSLTGGSQPQHF
TRBV7-2	TRBJ2-7	CASSLQGAPYEQYF
TRBV6-5	TRBJ2-5	CASRLGQEETQYF
TRBV14	TRBJ1-6	CASSHLTGVLNSPLHF
TRBV5-1	TRBJ1-1	CASSLGALLTEAFF